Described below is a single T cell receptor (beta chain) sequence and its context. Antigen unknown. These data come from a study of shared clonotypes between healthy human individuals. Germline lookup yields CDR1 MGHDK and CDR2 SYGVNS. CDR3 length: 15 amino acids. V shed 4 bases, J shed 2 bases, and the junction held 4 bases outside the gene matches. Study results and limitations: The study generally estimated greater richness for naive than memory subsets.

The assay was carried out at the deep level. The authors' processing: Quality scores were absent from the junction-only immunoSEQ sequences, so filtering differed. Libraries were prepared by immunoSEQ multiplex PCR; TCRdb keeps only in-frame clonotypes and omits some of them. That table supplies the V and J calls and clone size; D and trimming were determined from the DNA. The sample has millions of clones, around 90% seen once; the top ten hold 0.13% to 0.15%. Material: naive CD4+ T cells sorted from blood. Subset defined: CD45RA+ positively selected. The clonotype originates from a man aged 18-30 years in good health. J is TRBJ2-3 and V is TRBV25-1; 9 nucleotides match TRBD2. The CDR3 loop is CASSGLAVNTDTQYF. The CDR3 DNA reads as TGTGCCAGCAGTGGACTAGCGGTAAACACAGATACGCAGTATTTT.